These T cell receptor beta chains were read from a single sample in a study of T cells in Graves' hyperthyroidism and ophthalmopathy. TCRdb redid the calling of the multiplex PCR reads with MiXCR, one entry per CDR3 protein. Found here are about 640,000 distinct CDR3 sequences, less than 25% of them singletons; the top ten hold 34%. Sequencing used blood. The receptor source for this set is a young man with Graves' ophthalmopathy. Both conserved end residues are part of each CDR3. A D gene is named only where the DNA matches it firmly.

v_call: TRBV2; d_call: -; cdr3_length: 13; cdr3_aa: CASSAGRSYEQYF
v_call: TRBV11-2; d_call: -; cdr3_length: 14; cdr3_aa: CASSLRSLTGELFF
v_call: TRBV2; d_call: -; cdr3_length: 14; cdr3_aa: CASIASGPQETQYF
v_call: TRBV5-1; d_call: -; cdr3_length: 15; cdr3_aa: CASSLKGLRTGELFF
v_call: TRBV30; d_call: TRBD2; cdr3_length: 15; cdr3_aa: CAWSAGTSSYNEQFF
v_call: TRBV29-1; d_call: -; cdr3_length: 11; cdr3_aa: CSVKLTGEAFF
v_call: TRBV10-1; d_call: -; cdr3_length: 14; cdr3_aa: CASRGGVLAGEQYF
v_call: TRBV12-3/TRBV12-4; d_call: -; cdr3_length: 14; cdr3_aa: CASSLEQGYNEQFF
v_call: TRBV20-1; d_call: -; cdr3_length: 14; cdr3_aa: CSAKTGNSNQPQHF
v_call: TRBV27; d_call: -; cdr3_length: 15; cdr3_aa: CASSFVRGPSNEQFF
v_call: TRBV18; d_call: -; cdr3_length: 12; cdr3_aa: CASSPLADTQYF
v_call: TRBV2; d_call: TRBD2; cdr3_length: 16; cdr3_aa: CASLGGLAGGGYEQYF
v_call: TRBV28; d_call: TRBD2; cdr3_length: 15; cdr3_aa: CASTSGTSGNYEQYF
v_call: TRBV28; d_call: TRBD1; cdr3_length: 14; cdr3_aa: CASSIVRGLTEAFF
v_call: TRBV7-3; d_call: TRBD1; cdr3_length: 13; cdr3_aa: CASGTGQGNTIYF
v_call: TRBV7-6; d_call: -; cdr3_length: 14; cdr3_aa: CASSLGGPNEKLFF